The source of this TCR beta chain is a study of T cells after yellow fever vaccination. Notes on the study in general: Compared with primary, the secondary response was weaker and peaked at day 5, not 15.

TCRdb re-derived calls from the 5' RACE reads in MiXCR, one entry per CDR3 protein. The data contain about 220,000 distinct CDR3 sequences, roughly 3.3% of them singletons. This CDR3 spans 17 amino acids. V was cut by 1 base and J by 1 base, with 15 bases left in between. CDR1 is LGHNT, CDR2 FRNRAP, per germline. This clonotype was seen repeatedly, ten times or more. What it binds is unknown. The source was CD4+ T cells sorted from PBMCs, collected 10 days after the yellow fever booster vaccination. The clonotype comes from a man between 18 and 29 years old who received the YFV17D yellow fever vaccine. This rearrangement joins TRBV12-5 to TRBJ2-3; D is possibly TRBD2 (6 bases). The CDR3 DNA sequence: TGTGCTAGTGGTTTGGGACTAGGAGTACGCCGCACAGATACGCAGTATTTT. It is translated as CASGLGLGVRRTDTQYF.